This entry lists 19 T cell receptor beta chains sequenced from one sample in a study of human T cells and chemical hapten exposure. TCRdb used MiXCR to reprocess the RACE reads, holding one entry per CDR3 protein. Of roughly 38,000 distinct CDR3 sequences listed, 6% to 9.5% are singletons. The time point was: pre-sensitization, week 0. Regarding treatment: therapeutic diphenylcyclopropenone sensitization with weekly scalp DPC. The sequencing here drew on whole blood, taken in connection with sensitization to the hapten diphenylcyclopropenone (DPC). The receptors were gathered from a woman in her forties or fifties with alopecia areata. Some clones in this sample may be carry-over from other donors' samples.

The genes are TRBV6-5 and TRBJ2-3, with 7 bases lining up with TRBD2. This CDR3 spans 18 amino acids. The junction had 15 bases not matched to a gene; V was cut back by 6 bases and J by 0 bases. Germline-derived CDR1 and CDR2 are MNHEY and SVGAGI. The CDR3 DNA is TGTGCCAGCAGCCGGAGCCATGCAGCGGGAATTAGCACAGATACGCAGTATTTT. Its translation is CASSRSHAAGISTDTQYF.

This clonotype showed up just a few times. This chain uses TRBV7-2 with TRBJ2-7; a possible D gene is TRBD1 (6 bases). The CDR3 is 15 amino acids. Trimming shortened V by 5 bases and J by 1 base, and 15 bases separated the two germline ends. Germline CDR1 is SGHTA and CDR2 is FQGNSA. CDR3 DNA: TGTGCCAGCAGCCCACGTGGGGGCCTGTCCTACGAGCAGTACTTC. Translating it yields CASSPRGGLSYEQYF.

This clonotype was seen repeatedly, ten times or more. This sequence joins TRBV6-2 or TRBV6-3 and TRBJ2-5; 7 nucleotides agree with TRBD2. CDR3 size: 15 residues. Per germline, CDR1 MNHEY and CDR2 SVGEGT. V dropped 5 bases and J dropped 5; count of bases not matched to a gene: 11. The CDR3 DNA follows: TGTGCCAGCAGTAAGGGGACTATCCCCCAGGAGACCCAGTACTTC. Translated: CASSKGTIPQETQYF.

Note on this clonotype: This may arise from a read error, as a much more abundant clone is one base away. The chain recombines TRBV10-3 with TRBJ2-3; D is uncertain. The CDR3 extends over 15 amino acids. Germline CDR1 reads ENHRY; CDR2 reads SYGVKD. With 3 bases removed from V and 6 bases from J, the gap between germline ends came to 16 bases. Here the CDR3 DNA reads TGTGCCATCAGTGATTCCAAAGTGGGTCAGGATACGCAGTATTTT. Its protein is CAISDSKVGQDTQYF.

This clonotype turned up a few times. The rearrangement uses TRBV7-9 and TRBJ2-7; 10 nucleotides align to TRBD1. The trim removed 8 bases at V and 2 bases at J, leaving 3 bases unmatched. The germline gives CDR1 SEHNR, CDR2 FQNEAQ (reference sequence). The CDR3 runs 13 residues. This CDR3 is CASGQGGAYEQYF. The DNA for the CDR3 is TGTGCCAGCGGACAGGGGGGTGCCTACGAGCAGTACTTC. Combining the CDR3 with reference TRBV7-9 and TRBJ2-7 gives the whole variable domain DTGVSQNPRHKITKRGQNVTFRCDPISEHNRLYWYRQTLGQGPEFLTYFQNEAQLEKSRLLSDRFSAERPKGSFSTLEIQRTEQGDSAMYLCASGQGGAYEQYFGPGTRLTVT.

Many counts were recorded for this clonotype. V is TRBV12-3 or TRBV12-4 and J is TRBJ2-2, with 11 bases aligning to TRBD2. This CDR3 is 18 amino acids long. The V and J ends lost 5 bases and 4 bases, in that order; junction bases with no gene match: 12. The CDR3 sequence is CASSAPRRLAGGTGELFF. The CDR3 DNA is TGTGCCAGCAGTGCACCCCGCAGGCTAGCGGGAGGCACCGGGGAGCTGTTTTTT.

This clonotype was counted ten times or more. V is TRBV2 and J is TRBJ2-3; D ambiguous. CDR3 size: 11 residues. Trimming removed 3 bases from V and 5 bases from J, with 3 bases in between. CDR1 is SNHLY and CDR2 is FYNNEI in the germline V gene. Here the CDR3 reads CASSERDTQYF. The CDR3 DNA sequence: TGTGCCAGCAGTGAGCGAGATACGCAGTATTTT.

This clonotype was observed many times. The J gene is TRBJ2-2, the V gene TRBV28; TRBD1 is a possible D gene (6 bases). Trimming took off 5 bases at V and 4 bases at J, with 17 bases between the two ends. The germline gives CDR1 MDHEN, CDR2 SYDVKM. The CDR3 spans 16 residues. In nucleotides, the CDR3 is TGTGCCAGCAGTCCCCCGGACAGCTTAATCACCGGGGAGCTGTTTTTT. It specifies CASSPPDSLITGELFF.

This clonotype was seen ten or more times. This chain joins TRBV11-2 and TRBJ2-5; 7 bases agree with TRBD1. The CDR3 spans 19 residues. The ends lost 2 bases at V and 3 bases at J; junction bases unmatched: 18. The V gene's germline CDR1 is SGHAT and CDR2 FQNNGV. CDR3 residues: CASSLYRAGGNLGKETQYF. The CDR3 DNA sequence: TGTGCCAGCAGCTTATATCGAGCAGGGGGTAACCTGGGTAAAGAGACCCAGTACTTC.

This clonotype was found many times. The chain combines TRBV18 with TRBJ2-1; no firm D call. The CDR3 is made up of 13 amino acids. The germline V gene has CDR1 KGHSH and CDR2 LQKENI. The V gene lost 2 bases and the J gene lost 5 bases, with 7 bases spanning the gap. The CDR3 coding sequence is TGTGCCAGCTCACCAATTGAAGACAATGAGCAGTTCTTC. This translates into CASSPIEDNEQFF.

The chain combines TRBV29-1 with TRBJ2-3; a possible D gene is TRBD2 (5 bases). CDR1 is SQVTM and CDR2 is ANQGSEA in the germline V gene. V lost 1 base, J lost 13 bases, and 12 bases lay in between. The CDR3 runs 11 residues. The CDR3 loop is CSVEAAVREYF. The CDR3 nucleotides read TGCAGCGTTGAAGCGGCAGTGAGGGAGTATTTT.

This clonotype came up many times. The rearrangement joins TRBV5-5 to TRBJ2-4; 9 positions agree with TRBD2. CDR1 SGHKS and CDR2 YYEKEE come from the germline V gene (reference sequence). V lost 4 bases, J lost 8 bases, and 10 bases stayed unmatched. CDR3 size: 15 residues. CDR3 amino acids: CASSRWVSGSDIQYF. The CDR3 region has the DNA TGTGCCAGCAGCAGATGGGTTAGCGGGAGTGACATTCAGTACTTC.

This clonotype showed up many times. The CDR3 coding sequence is TGTGCCAGCAGTTCCACAGGGGGTGAAGCTTTCTTT. This sequence encodes CASSSTGGEAFF. This chain links TRBV28 with TRBJ1-1, with TRBD1 matching over 8 bases. Germline values: CDR1 MDHEN, CDR2 SYDVKM. Trimming removed 4 bases from V and 7 bases from J; junction bases left unmatched: 2. CDR3 length: 12 residues. Based on the CDR3 plus reference TRBV28 and TRBJ1-1, the full variable domain is DVKVTQSSRYLVKRTGEKVFLECVQDMDHENMFWYRQDPGLGLRLIYFSYDVKMKEKGDIPEGYSVSREKKERFSLILESASTNQTSMYLCASSSTGGEAFFGQGTRLTVV.

This clonotype was detected only a few times. This chain uses TRBV27 with TRBJ2-1; D perhaps matches TRBD2 (6 bases). The V end lost 10 bases, the J end lost 7 bases, and 14 bases lay between the germline ends. CDR1 and CDR2 from the germline V gene are MNHEY and SMNVEV (reference sequence). The CDR3 spans 12 residues. The CDR3 loop reads CATGSFGNEQFF. CDR3 coding DNA: TGTGCCACCGGGAGTTTTGGGAATGAGCAGTTCTTC.

This clonotype was counted only a few times. The V and J genes are TRBV2 and TRBJ2-2; TRBD1 matches at 10 bases. V lost 6 bases to trimming and J lost 4 bases; unmatched junction nucleotides: 2. The CDR3 consists of 14 residues. Germline CDR1 SNHLY, CDR2 FYNNEI. CDR3 sequence reads: CASSRDRGTGELFF. The CDR3 region has the DNA TGTGCCAGCAGCCGGGACAGGGGCACCGGGGAGCTGTTTTTT.

This clonotype was detected many times. V is TRBV7-6 and J is TRBJ2-1; maybe TRBD1 (6 bases). CDR1 is SGHVS, CDR2 FNYEAQ, per germline. The CDR3 contains 13 residues. V was cut by 4 bases and J by 8 bases, with 12 bases left in between. The CDR3 protein is CASSSFRGDEQFF. In DNA form, the CDR3 reads TGTGCCAGCAGCTCGTTCAGGGGAGATGAGCAGTTCTTC.

In this sample, this clonotype turned up once. J is TRBJ2-7 and V is TRBV28; the match to TRBD1 covers 7 bases. The CDR3 is made up of 17 amino acids. The V gene's germline CDR1 is MDHEN and CDR2 SYDVKM. Trimming removed 2 bases from V and 3 bases from J; junction bases left unmatched: 13. The CDR3 DNA follows: TGTGCCAGCAGTTTACGAGGGTCTGGGACAGAATACTACGAGCAGTACTTC. It yields the protein CASSLRGSGTEYYEQYF. The full variable domain, in which reference TRBV28 and TRBJ2-7 provide the parts outside the CDR3, is DVKVTQSSRYLVKRTGEKVFLECVQDMDHENMFWYRQDPGLGLRLIYFSYDVKMKEKGDIPEGYSVSREKKERFSLILESASTNQTSMYLCASSLRGSGTEYYEQYFGPGTRLTVT.

In its sample, this clonotype was seen many times. V and J are TRBV6-2 or TRBV6-3 and TRBJ1-5, with TRBD1 as a possible D gene (5 bases). Trimming left V 0 bases short and J 5 bases short, with 14 bases between. Germline CDR1 is MNHEY and CDR2 is SVGEGT. The CDR3 has 16 residues. The CDR3 region is CASSYSRQQMYQPQHF. The CDR3 DNA is TGTGCCAGCAGTTACTCGAGACAGCAAATGTATCAGCCCCAGCATTTT.

By share, this clonotype counts as medium-sized (0.01 to 0.1%). The CDR3 bases are TGTGCCAGCAGTTACGGGGGACCCCCACGCCCCGAGCAGTACTTC. This gives the protein CASSYGGPPRPEQYF. This rearrangement joins TRBV6-5 to TRBJ2-7; D may correspond to TRBD1 or TRBD2 (5 bases each). This CDR3 spans 15 amino acids. Per germline, CDR1 MNHEY and CDR2 SVGAGI. V lost 2 bases to trimming and J lost 6 bases, with 17 bases between them.